This TCR beta chain was obtained from a study of CD8 T cells in ankylosing spondylitis. Study conclusions and caveats: A number of the motif variants had already been described in reactive arthritis synovial fluid and blood. Ankylosing spondylitis blood seemed to carry a telltale TCR beta motif made of seven or eight highly homologous variants.

V was shortened by 1 base and J by 1 base, with 8 bases between the two germline ends. CDR1 is SGHRS and CDR2 is YFSETQ in the germline V gene. The CDR3 is 14 residues long. For this clonotype: Its antigen is undetermined.

TCRdb re-derived calls from the 5' RACE reads in MiXCR, one entry per CDR3 protein. The sample shows fewer than 250,000 distinct CDR3 sequences, under 12% of them seen only once. The sample taken for sequencing was blood, either unsorted or a sorted T cell fraction (not recorded which). This clonotype was sampled from a male donor with ankylosing spondylitis or in good health (not recorded which). The V gene is TRBV5-1, the J gene TRBJ1-1; TRBD1 is a possible D gene (6 bases). Written as DNA, the CDR3 is TGCGCCAGCAGCTTGACGACAGGGAACACTGAAGCTTTCTTT. Its translation: CASSLTTGNTEAFF.